Listed here are 3 T cell receptor beta chains from one sample, sequenced in a study of identical twins. TCRdb called the 5' RACE reads again in MiXCR, with one record for every CDR3 protein. The data contain 400,000 to 500,000 distinct CDR3 sequences, over 11% of them singletons. The sample was also linked to a second study, of yellow fever vaccine responses in identical twins.

Sequenced input: CD4+ T cells sorted from blood. The origin of the receptors is a young woman in good health.

The table lists this clonotype with a few counts. This chain connects TRBV9 to TRBJ2-3; D is unclear. V lost 4 bases and J 4 bases, leaving 13 bases between the germline ends. The germline CDR1 and CDR2 sequences are SGDLS and YYNGEE. The CDR3 sequence is 14 residues long. The CDR3 sequence: CASSPIGRPDTQYF. The CDR3 nucleotides are TGTGCCAGCAGCCCCATCGGGCGCCCAGATACGCAGTATTTT.

This clonotype was detected only a few times. The chain joins TRBV11-2 to TRBJ1-4; D unclear. V was shortened by 2 bases and J by 10 bases, with 17 bases between the two germline ends. The CDR3 runs 15 residues. Per germline, CDR1 SGHAT and CDR2 FQNNGV. The CDR3: CASSLSTGSVGKLFF. CDR3 nucleotide sequence: TGTGCCAGCAGCTTATCGACCGGTTCTGTTGGAAAACTGTTTTTT.

Concerning this clonotype itself: A read error may be the cause here, since a much bigger clone is one base away. The chain couples TRBV4-3 to TRBJ2-3; TRBD2 matches at 8 bases. This CDR3 spans 17 amino acids. Germline assignment: CDR1 LGHNA and CDR2 YSLEER. The CDR3 DNA reads TGCGCCAGCAGCCAAGAAAAGCGGGGGTCTAGCACAGATATGCAGTATTTT. Protein product: CASSQEKRGSSTDMQYF.